Listed here are 2 T cell receptor beta chains from one sample, sequenced in a study of CD4 and CD8 cells across lung adenocarcinoma regions. TCRdb passed the PCR reads through MiXCR, listing each CDR3 protein once. There are about 25,000 distinct CDR3 sequences in the sample; 53% occur only once, and around 42% lies in the top ten. Input material: CD8+ T cells from the center of a lung tumor. These receptors were taken from a male donor with lung adenocarcinoma. The CD4 and CD8 labels of this study may be unreliable.

This sequence joins TRBV6-1 and TRBJ2-1; 9 nucleotides line up with TRBD1. Unmatched junction bases numbered 8, after V lost 0 bases and J lost 8 bases. There are 16 residues in the CDR3. From germline, CDR1 is MNHNS and CDR2 SASEGT. The CDR3 DNA reads TGTGCCAGCAGTGAAGCTTGGGACAGGGCTTGGGATGAGCAGTTCTTC. This codes for CASSEAWDRAWDEQFF.

This clonotype came up a few times. The J gene is TRBJ2-3, the V gene TRBV5-1, with 11 bases that match TRBD2. CDR1 and CDR2 from the germline V gene are SGHRS and YFSETQ. V lost 3 bases and J lost 2; bases outside the gene matches: 11. The CDR3 loop spans 18 amino acids. The CDR3 protein is CASSSFGGTSGHTDTQYF. The DNA for the CDR3 is TGCGCCAGCAGCTCATTCGGAGGGACTAGCGGACACACAGATACGCAGTATTTT.